This T cell receptor beta chain was sequenced during a study of CD8 T cells in ankylosing spondylitis. Study-level points and caveats: Matched ankylosing spondylitis synovial fluid reportedly contained a significantly enriched population of disease-linked clones. Blood of patients with ankylosing spondylitis appeared to be characterized by a TCR beta motif of 8 or 9 highly homologous variants.

Preparation of TCR beta libraries was done by quantitative 5'-RACE with molecular barcodes. MiXCR was run by TCRdb on the 5' RACE reads, yielding one entry per CDR3 protein. This sample has tens of thousands of distinct CDR3 sequences; roughly 2.5% occur once, and the top ten carry 7.7%. The junction had 3 bases not matched to a gene; V was cut back by 0 bases and J by 4 bases. Germline V lookup: CDR1 SGDLS, CDR2 YYNGEE. The CDR3 has 15 residues. This clonotype was seen many times. Its antigen remains unknown. The sequence came from a female donor with ankylosing spondylitis or in good health (not recorded which). Sequencing was done on a sample of blood, either unsorted or a sorted T cell fraction (not recorded which). The chain joins TRBV9 to TRBJ2-1; TRBD2 aligns across 8 bases. The DNA of the CDR3 is TGTGCCAGCAGCGTAGAGGCTAGCGGGTACAATGAGCAGTTCTTC. Translated: CASSVEASGYNEQFF. Using reference TRBV9 and TRBJ2-1 for the parts outside the CDR3, the full variable domain is DSGVTQTPKHLITATGQRVTLRCSPRSGDLSVYWYQQSLDQGLQFLIQYYNGEERAKGNILERFSAQQFPDLHSELNLSSLELGDSALYFCASSVEASGYNEQFFGPGTRLTVL.